The 5 T cell receptor beta chains below come from one sample, sequenced in a study of OX40 agonist ivuxolimab in advanced cancers. TCRdb keeps only in-frame clones here, not all; method: immunoSEQ multiplex PCR. This table has about 60,000 clones, 80% to 95% appearing once. Material: CD4+ or CD8+ T cells sorted from blood, obtained in a trial of the OX40 agonist ivuxolimab. Receptors originate from an adult with an advanced solid tumor such as melanoma, head and neck, liver or kidney cancer.

This clone was observed a single time. This rearrangement joins TRBV7-6 to TRBJ2-3, with D possibly being TRBD2 (5 bases). V lost 0 bases and J 0 bases, leaving 13 bases between the germline ends. The CDR3 has 17 residues. Germline CDR1 SGHVS, CDR2 FNYEAQ. The CDR3 reads CASSLAGLAASTDTQYF. In DNA form, the CDR3 reads TGTGCCAGCAGCTTAGCGGGTCTAGCAGCTAGCACAGATACGCAGTATTTT.

The chain carries TRBV6-1 and TRBJ1-5; D gene uncertain. Germline CDR1 and CDR2: MNHNS and SASEGT. With 2 bases removed from V and 1 base from J, the gap between germline ends came to 12 bases. This CDR3 region has 16 residues. In DNA, the CDR3 is TGTGCCAGCAGTGAATGGGAGGTCTGGAGCAATCAGCCCCAGCATTTT. Translating it yields CASSEWEVWSNQPQHF.

The rearrangement uses TRBV27 and TRBJ2-7, with 7 bases aligning to TRBD2. Germline CDR1 is MNHEY and CDR2 is SMNVEV (reference sequence). V shed 5 bases and J 5 bases; nucleotides not matched to a gene: 3. The CDR3 runs 12 residues. CDR3 residues: CASSTTSDEQYF. In DNA form, the CDR3 reads TGTGCCAGCAGTACAACTAGCGACGAGCAGTACTTC.

The CDR3 reads CAIQGQGLGETQYF. DNA for the CDR3: TGTGCCATCCAGGGACAGGGGTTGGGGGAGACCCAGTACTTC. V usage is TRBV6-6 and J usage is TRBJ2-5; 10 bases match TRBD1. Germline CDR1 MNHNY, CDR2 SVGAGI (reference sequence). CDR3 length equals 14 residues. The junction had 10 bases not matched to a gene; V was cut back by 10 bases and J by 5 bases.

The V call is TRBV7-8, the J call TRBJ1-2, with D hard to call. Per germline, CDR1 SGHVS and CDR2 FQNEAQ. The CDR3 consists of 17 residues. V was trimmed by 5 bases and J by 0 bases, leaving 19 bases between them. The DNA for the CDR3 is TGTGCCAGCAGCCCCCGAGGAAATGGGGATCCTAACTATGGCTACACCTTC. Translating it yields CASSPRGNGDPNYGYTF. Combining the CDR3 with reference TRBV7-8 and TRBJ1-2 gives the whole variable domain GAGVSQSPRYKVAKRGQDVALRCDPISGHVSLFWYQQALGQGPEFLTYFQNEAQLDKSGLPSDRFFAERPEGSVSTLKIQRTQQEDSAVYLCASSPRGNGDPNYGYTFGSGTRLTVV.